This T cell receptor beta chain emerged from a study of blood T cell repertoires in COVID-19. V was cut by 4 bases and J by 2 bases, with 10 bases left in between. Germline V gene lookup returns CDR1 SGHDT and CDR2 YYEEEE. The CDR3 runs to 13 residues. The sample holds one count of this clone. Only in-frame clones appear in the TCRdb table, and some are missing; sequencing was by immunoSEQ multiplex PCR. The sample contains about 190,000 clones, around 84% of which appear only once. Specimen: peripheral blood. This clonotype was sampled from a human donor in a cohort sampled during active COVID-19. The rearrangement joins TRBV5-6 to TRBJ2-7; the D gene is possibly TRBD2 (5 bases). The CDR3: CASSAAGTYEQYF. As DNA, the CDR3 is TGTGCCAGCAGCGCTGCCGGGACCTACGAGCAGTACTTC.